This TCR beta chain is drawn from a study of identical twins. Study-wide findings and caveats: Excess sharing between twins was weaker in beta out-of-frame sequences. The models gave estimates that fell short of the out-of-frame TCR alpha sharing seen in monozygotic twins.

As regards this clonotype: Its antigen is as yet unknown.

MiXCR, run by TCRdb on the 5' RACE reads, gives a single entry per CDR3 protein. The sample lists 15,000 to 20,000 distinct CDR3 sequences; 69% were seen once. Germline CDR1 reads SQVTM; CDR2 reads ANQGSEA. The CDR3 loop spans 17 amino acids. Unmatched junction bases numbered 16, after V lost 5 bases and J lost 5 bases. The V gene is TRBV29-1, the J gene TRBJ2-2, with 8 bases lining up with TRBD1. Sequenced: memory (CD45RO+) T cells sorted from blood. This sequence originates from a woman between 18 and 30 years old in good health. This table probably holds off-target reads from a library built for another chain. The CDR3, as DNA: TGCAGCGTTATACGTCGATTAGGACAGGGCGGAACCGGGGAGCTGTTTTTT. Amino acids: CSVIRRLGQGGTGELFF.